The rows below give T cell receptor beta chains drawn from one sample of a study of cytomegalovirus exposure and HLA in healthy donors. Sequenced by immunoSEQ multiplex PCR; TCRdb stores in-frame clones only, minus some. The table shows roughly 200,000 clones, with 70% to 80% occurring only once. Sequencing was carried out using PBMCs. The receptor source for this set is a woman aged 25 to 45 in good health and CMV-seropositive. CDR3s include the opening cysteine and the closing phenylalanine or tryptophan.

CDR3 protein: CASSFRGNTEAFF; V gene: TRBV28; J gene: TRBJ1-1
CDR3 protein: CASSFDREETQYF; V gene: TRBV7-2; J gene: TRBJ2-5
CDR3 protein: CASSPGFPSGSPNEQFF; V gene: TRBV18; J gene: TRBJ2-1
CDR3 protein: CASSLGLAGVTDTQYF; V gene: TRBV7-3; J gene: TRBJ2-3
CDR3 protein: CASSETAGDQPQHF; V gene: TRBV2; J gene: TRBJ1-5
CDR3 protein: CATLLPGYEQYF; V gene: TRBV2; J gene: TRBJ2-7
CDR3 protein: CASTKDRGPYEQYF; V gene: TRBV6-6; J gene: TRBJ2-7
CDR3 protein: CASSYSVRPGNEQFF; V gene: TRBV6-6; J gene: TRBJ2-1
CDR3 protein: CASRSSGTGGEETQYF; V gene: TRBV28; J gene: TRBJ2-5
CDR3 protein: CASSLSSWGGRKPGNTIYF; V gene: TRBV7-8; J gene: TRBJ1-3
CDR3 protein: CASSVGDSPNYGYTF; V gene: TRBV9; J gene: TRBJ1-2
CDR3 protein: CASSNKQPQHF; V gene: TRBV21-1; J gene: TRBJ1-5
CDR3 protein: CASSEMARASEKLFF; V gene: TRBV2; J gene: TRBJ1-4
CDR3 protein: CASSLGVGGNQETQYF; V gene: TRBV5-1; J gene: TRBJ2-5
CDR3 protein: CASRPGGGNEQFF; V gene: TRBV6-5; J gene: TRBJ2-1
CDR3 protein: CASSEFRRDTGELFF; V gene: TRBV25-1; J gene: TRBJ2-2
CDR3 protein: CASSSGLAGYEQYF; V gene: TRBV5-1; J gene: TRBJ2-7
CDR3 protein: CASSFMDRLGQPQHF; V gene: TRBV6-6; J gene: TRBJ1-5
CDR3 protein: CASSQQGALGLGEQYF; V gene: TRBV7-3; J gene: TRBJ2-7
CDR3 protein: CASSLSGDRGNQPQHF; V gene: TRBV28; J gene: TRBJ1-5
CDR3 protein: CARRALPSGANVLTF; V gene: TRBV2; J gene: TRBJ2-6
CDR3 protein: CASSNGDTQYF; V gene: TRBV10-2; J gene: TRBJ2-3
CDR3 protein: CASSSSGRAYNEQFF; V gene: TRBV7-2; J gene: TRBJ2-1
CDR3 protein: CASSPLGTDTEAFF; V gene: TRBV18; J gene: TRBJ1-1
CDR3 protein: CAIFGWGANYGYTF; V gene: TRBV6-5; J gene: TRBJ1-2
CDR3 protein: CASSLRQVTTNEKLFF; V gene: TRBV28; J gene: TRBJ1-4
CDR3 protein: CASSPSGVQETQYF; V gene: TRBV18; J gene: TRBJ2-5
CDR3 protein: CASSITDRVECAFF; V gene: TRBV25-1; J gene: TRBJ1-1
CDR3 protein: CATSSGLAGGQETQYF; V gene: TRBV15; J gene: TRBJ2-5
CDR3 protein: CASQLHSIGNEQFF; V gene: TRBV6-5; J gene: TRBJ2-1
CDR3 protein: CASSLKAGGPNEQFF; V gene: TRBV7-3; J gene: TRBJ2-1
CDR3 protein: CASSLGQGAEKLFF; V gene: TRBV11-2; J gene: TRBJ1-4